The entry below gives a single T cell receptor (beta chain) sequence along with its context. This record belongs to a study of blood T cell repertoires in COVID-19. Libraries were prepared by immunoSEQ multiplex PCR; TCRdb keeps only in-frame clonotypes and omits some of them. Of around 37,000 clones detected, over 80% appear once; the ten largest clones hold roughly 5%. This clonotype was sampled from a man aged 50-60 years with active COVID-19. Sequenced material: peripheral blood.

The CDR3 DNA reads TGCAGCCCAGGGACAGCCACTGAAGCTTTCTTT. As protein: CSPGTATEAFF. The chain joins TRBV29-1 to TRBJ1-1; 7 bases align to TRBD1. CDR3 length: 11 residues. In germline, CDR1 is SQVTM, CDR2 ANQGSEA. V was pared by 8 bases and J by 4 bases, with 4 bases of the junction left unmatched.